Listed below are T cell receptor beta chains from one sample, sequenced in a study of T-cell reconstitution after alpha-beta-depleted transplantation in children. TCRdb independently ran MiXCR on the PCR reads; one entry per CDR3 protein. The profile shows a few hundred thousand distinct CDR3 sequences, 25% to 30% of them singletons. The source was PBMCs, collected before TCRalphabeta/CD19-depleted stem cell transplant. Receptor source: a boy in the first two years of life with Wiskott-Aldrich syndrome, due to receive a stem cell transplant. Both conserved end residues are part of each CDR3. The D gene is left open where the match is weak. A row's size may be missing; if present it is once, few, many or a size class.

- | TRBD2 | TRBJ2-3 | TRBV24-1 | TGTGCCACCAGTGATTTACTAGCGGGAACAGATACGCAGTATTTT | CATSDLLAGTDTQYF
- | TRBD1 | TRBJ1-2 | TRBV29-1 | TGCAGCGTTGAAGCGACAGGGAAGCGTTCCACCTTC | CSVEATGKRSTF
- | TRBD1 | TRBJ2-1 | TRBV29-1 | TGCAGCGTGAACCGGGACAGGTACAATGAGCAGTTCTTC | CSVNRDRYNEQFF
few | TRBD2 | TRBJ2-3 | TRBV20-1 | TGCAGTACAACCCCCCGGGAGGCGGGAGTGACAGATACGCAGTATTTT | CSTTPREAGVTDTQYF
- | TRBD2 | TRBJ2-1 | TRBV7-6 | TGTGCCAGCAGCCAGTCTAGCGGGAGGTACAATGAGCAGTTCTTC | CASSQSSGRYNEQFF
few | TRBD2 | TRBJ2-2 | TRBV12-3/TRBV12-4 | TGTGCCAGCAGTCCTAACGGGGGGACCGGGGAGCTGTTTTTT | CASSPNGGTGELFF
- | - | TRBJ2-3 | TRBV10-3 | TGTGCCACCCGACAGGATTCCACAGATACGCAGTATTTT | CATRQDSTDTQYF
- | - | TRBJ2-1 | TRBV20-1 | TGCAGTGCTAGAGATCAGCTTCTGTCCCGGATTATAGGGACGTTCTTC | CSARDQLLSRIIGTFF
few | TRBD1 | TRBJ2-5 | TRBV3-1 | TGTGCCAGCAGCACCCGGGACAGGGTAATAGAGACCCAGTACTTC | CASSTRDRVIETQYF
few | TRBD2 | TRBJ2-3 | TRBV27 | TGTGCCAGCAGTATTCTAGCGGGAGCGGAGGGTACGCAGTATTTT | CASSILAGAEGTQYF
- | - | TRBJ2-7 | TRBV5-1 | TGCGCCAGCAGCTTTATAGAGGGAACCGAGCAGTACTTC | CASSFIEGTEQYF
few | - | TRBJ1-2 | TRBV12-3/TRBV12-4 | TGTGCCAGCAGTCCCAGACGATATGGCTACACCTTC | CASSPRRYGYTF
- | - | TRBJ2-3 | TRBV7-9 | TGTGCCAGCAGCTTAGCGCGGGCCCCGGGCACAGATACGCAGTATTTT | CASSLARAPGTDTQYF
few | - | TRBJ2-7 | TRBV7-9 | TGTGCCAGCAGCCTCGCGCTCGCGGGCTACATCTACGAGCAGTACTTC | CASSLALAGYIYEQYF
- | - | TRBJ1-5 | TRBV7-6 | TGTGCCAGCAGCTACGCGAGGGATAGCAATCAGCCCCAGCATTTT | CASSYARDSNQPQHF
- | - | TRBJ1-2 | TRBV5-1 | TGCGCCAGCAGCTTGGGCGGGAATAACTATGGCTACACCTTC | CASSLGGNNYGYTF
- | - | TRBJ2-1 | TRBV10-3 | TGTGCCATCAGTGAGGGGCCCGATCCCCGCTACAATGAGCAGTTCTTC | CAISEGPDPRYNEQFF
- | - | TRBJ1-5 | TRBV10-3 | TGTGCCATCAGTGAGTCTCGAGGGAATCAGCCCCAGCATTTT | CAISESRGNQPQHF